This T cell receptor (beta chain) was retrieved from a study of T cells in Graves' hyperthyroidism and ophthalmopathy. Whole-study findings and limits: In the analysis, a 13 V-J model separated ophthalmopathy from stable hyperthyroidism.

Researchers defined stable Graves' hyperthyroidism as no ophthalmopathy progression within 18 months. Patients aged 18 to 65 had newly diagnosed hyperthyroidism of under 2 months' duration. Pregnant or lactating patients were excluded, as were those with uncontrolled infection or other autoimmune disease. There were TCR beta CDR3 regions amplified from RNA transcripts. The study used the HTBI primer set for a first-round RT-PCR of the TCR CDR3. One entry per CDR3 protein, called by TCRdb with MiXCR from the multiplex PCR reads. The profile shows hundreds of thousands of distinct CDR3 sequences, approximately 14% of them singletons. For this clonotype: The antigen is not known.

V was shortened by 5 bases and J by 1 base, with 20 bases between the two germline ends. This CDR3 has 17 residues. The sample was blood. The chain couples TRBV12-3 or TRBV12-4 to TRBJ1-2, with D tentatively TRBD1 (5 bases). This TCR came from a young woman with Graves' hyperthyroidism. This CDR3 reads CASSPRWTYSFNYGYTF. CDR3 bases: TGTGCCAGCAGTCCCCGGTGGACATATTCATTTAACTATGGCTACACCTTC.